This T cell receptor beta chain is from a study of cytomegalovirus exposure and HLA in healthy donors. Study observations and caveats: The investigators catalogued some 160 TCR beta chains as cytomegalovirus-associated.

This CDR3 is built from 17 residues. Germline-derived CDR1 and CDR2 are SEHNR and FQNEAQ (reference sequence). J was trimmed by 7 bases and V by 1 base; bases with no gene match: 9. The PCR was carried out with 60 Vbeta primers and 13 Jbeta primers. Some clones are missing from TCRdb's copy, which holds only in-frame ones; the method was immunoSEQ multiplex PCR. The profile shows about 110,000 clones, around 73% of them singletons. Remarks on this clone: Antigen: not known.

The specimen was PBMCs. This clonotype originated in a man younger than 40 in good health and CMV-seronegative. The rearrangement links TRBV7-9 to TRBJ2-4; the match to TRBD2 covers 11 bases. CDR3 loop: CASSLDSSGRAKNIQYF. CDR3 DNA sequence: TGTGCCAGCAGCTTAGATAGTAGCGGGAGGGCTAAGAACATTCAGTACTTC.